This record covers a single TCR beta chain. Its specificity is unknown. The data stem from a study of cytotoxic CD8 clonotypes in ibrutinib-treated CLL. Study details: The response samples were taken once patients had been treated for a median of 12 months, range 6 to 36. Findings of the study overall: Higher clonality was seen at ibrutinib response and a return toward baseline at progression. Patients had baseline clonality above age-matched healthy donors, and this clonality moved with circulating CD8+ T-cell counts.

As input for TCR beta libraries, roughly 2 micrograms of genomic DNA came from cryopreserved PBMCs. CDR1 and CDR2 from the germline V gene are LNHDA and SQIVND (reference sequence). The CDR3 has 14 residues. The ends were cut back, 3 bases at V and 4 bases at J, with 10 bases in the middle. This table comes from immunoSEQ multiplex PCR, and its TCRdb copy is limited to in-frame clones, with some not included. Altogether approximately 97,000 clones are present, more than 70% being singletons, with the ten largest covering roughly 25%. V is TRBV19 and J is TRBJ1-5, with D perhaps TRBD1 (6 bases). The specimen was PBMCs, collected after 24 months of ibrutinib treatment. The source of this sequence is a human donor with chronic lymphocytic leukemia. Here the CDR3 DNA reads TGTGCCAGTAGTATTTGGCAGGGGAATCAGCCCCAGCATTTT. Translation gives CASSIWQGNQPQHF.